This T cell receptor (beta chain) was found in a study of CD8 T cells in ankylosing spondylitis. Quantitative barcoded 5'-RACE was used to prepare TCR beta libraries. One entry per CDR3 protein results from TCRdb running MiXCR on the 5' RACE reads. The sample records a few hundred thousand distinct CDR3 sequences, 6.5% to 10% being singletons. In the case of this clonotype: Its antigen remains unidentified.

Broader study findings: Disease-linked clones were reportedly significantly enriched in matched ankylosing spondylitis synovial fluid. CD8+ cells made up the disease-linked clones, which were relatively rare in peripheral blood. One TCR beta motif, made up of roughly 8 highly homologous variants, appeared characteristic of ankylosing spondylitis blood. Earlier literature documents some of the motif variants in reactive arthritis synovial fluid and blood.

The receptor was isolated from a male donor with ankylosing spondylitis. The sequenced sample consisted of blood, either unsorted or a sorted T cell fraction (not recorded which).

The CDR3: CASSASGTSGRTDTQYF. The CDR3 DNA follows: TGTGCCAGCAGCGCCTCCGGGACTAGCGGTCGCACAGATACGCAGTATTTT. V usage is TRBV9 and J usage is TRBJ2-3; 11 bases map to TRBD2. In germline, CDR1 is SGDLS, CDR2 YYNGEE. The CDR3 length is 17 residues. J was trimmed by 1 base and V by 3 bases; bases with no gene match: 7.